Shown below are 22 T cell receptor beta chains from a single sample sequenced in a study of control samples from healthy donors and cancer patients. Libraries were prepared by immunoSEQ multiplex PCR; TCRdb keeps only in-frame clonotypes and omits some of them. The table lists over 150,000 clones, 90% to 95% of them singletons. The sample comprised blood. The source is a woman between 18 and 29 years old in good health.

CDR3 DNA: TGTGCCAGCAGCCACGAAAAAGAGCCTGTCCGGCGTTGGACCGGCTACACCTTC. Translation gives CASSHEKEPVRRWTGYTF. The chain carries TRBV3-1 (or the pseudogene TRBV3-2) and TRBJ1-2, with D hard to call. Trimming pared 3 bases from V and 8 bases from J, leaving 28 bases between. The CDR3 has 18 residues. Germline V gene sequence: CDR1 LGHDT, CDR2 YNNKEL (reference sequence).

J is TRBJ1-2 and V is TRBV6-6; perhaps TRBD1 as D (5 bases). Germline V gene sequence: CDR1 MNHNY, CDR2 SVGAGI (reference sequence). V lost 0 bases, J lost 7 bases, and 12 bases lay in between. This CDR3 contains 14 residues. The CDR3 is CASSYSEGRAGYTF. The CDR3 nucleotides read TGTGCCAGCAGTTACTCGGAGGGGAGGGCTGGCTACACCTTC.

The chain employs TRBV6-5 and TRBJ1-1; possibly TRBD1 for D (5 bases). The CDR3 consists of 16 residues. The germline V gene has CDR1 MNHEY and CDR2 SVGAGI. Trimming removed 3 bases at V and 0 bases at J, with 14 bases between. The CDR3 region has the DNA TGTGCCAGCAGTTATTCCCTGGACACAGTGAACACTGAAGCTTTCTTT. It encodes CASSYSLDTVNTEAFF.

The V gene is TRBV3-1 (or the pseudogene TRBV3-2), the J gene TRBJ1-5; possibly TRBD1 for D (5 bases). The CDR3 runs 14 residues. Trimming removed 6 bases at V and 2 bases at J, with 11 bases between. Germline V gene lookup returns CDR1 LGHDT and CDR2 YNNKEL (reference sequence). The CDR3 sequence: CASSPGGGNQPQHF. The CDR3 coding sequence is TGTGCCAGCAGTCCTGGGGGTGGCAATCAGCCCCAGCATTTT.

The CDR3 coding sequence is TGTGCCAGCAGCTCCCGATCCTACAATGAGCAGTTCTTC. Translated, it gives CASSSRSYNEQFF. The chain recombines TRBV3-1 (or the pseudogene TRBV3-2) with TRBJ2-1; D gene uncertain. This CDR3 contains 13 residues. The V end lost 5 bases, the J end lost 1 base, and 6 bases lay between the germline ends. Looked up from germline, CDR1 is LGHDT and CDR2 is YNNKEL (reference sequence).

This chain joins TRBV19 and TRBJ2-1; TRBD2 matches at 8 bases. J was trimmed by 6 bases and V by 1 base; bases with no gene match: 5. Germline CDR1 reads LNHDA; CDR2 reads SQIVND (reference sequence). The CDR3 runs 15 residues. The CDR3 is CASSIASGSVNEQFF. CDR3 DNA sequence: TGTGCCAGTAGTATAGCAAGCGGGAGCGTCAATGAGCAGTTCTTC. Full variable domain (rest looked up from reference TRBV19 and TRBJ2-1): DGGITQSPKYLFRKEGQNVTLSCEQNLNHDAMYWYRQDPGQGLRLIYYSQIVNDFQKGDIAEGYSVSREKKESFPLTVTSAQKNPTAFYLCASSIASGSVNEQFFGPGTRLTVL.

The chain carries TRBV12-5 and TRBJ2-7, with 14 nucleotides matching TRBD2. Germline values: CDR1 LGHNT, CDR2 FRNRAP. Trimming at V came to 6 bases and at J to 6 bases, leaving 13 bases not matched to a gene. The CDR3 runs 17 residues. The CDR3 DNA follows: TGTGCTAGTGGCCGAAACATCGGACTAGCGGGAGGTCCCGAGCAGTACTTC. It is translated as CASGRNIGLAGGPEQYF.

The gene calls are TRBV4-1 and TRBJ1-4, with TRBD1 matching 11 bases. Germline lookup yields CDR1 MGHRA and CDR2 YSYEKL. The CDR3 spans 18 residues. Trimming at V came to 0 bases and at J to 6 bases, leaving 9 bases not matched to a gene. The CDR3 region is CASSQEGQGVWRDEKLFF. CDR3 DNA sequence: TGCGCCAGCAGCCAAGAGGGACAGGGGGTTTGGAGAGATGAAAAACTGTTTTTT.

The chain joins TRBV6-1 to TRBJ1-3, with TRBD1 matching 9 bases. CDR1 and CDR2 (germline): MNHNS, SASEGT. The CDR3 is made up of 17 amino acids. The V gene end was trimmed by 3 bases and the J gene end by 8 bases; junction bases not matched to a gene: 14. The CDR3 is CASSDHFLQGAWDTIYF. The DNA for the CDR3 is TGTGCCAGCAGTGACCACTTCCTACAGGGGGCTTGGGACACCATATATTTT.

This rearrangement joins TRBV18 to TRBJ1-1, with D perhaps matching TRBD1 (6 bases). CDR3 length: 13 amino acids. Germline CDR1 is KGHSH and CDR2 is LQKENI. V lost 6 bases and J lost 3, with 11 bases in between. The CDR3 sequence: CASSNRVDTEAFF. The CDR3 DNA sequence: TGTGCCAGCTCCAACAGGGTTGACACTGAAGCTTTCTTT.

This rearrangement joins TRBV11-3 to TRBJ1-1; D remains ambiguous. CDR1 is SGHNT, CDR2 YENEEA, per germline. Trimming pared 3 bases from V and 8 bases from J, leaving 10 bases between. The length of the CDR3 is 12 residues. CDR3 bases: TGTGCCAGCAGCTTTTTGCCCCAAGAAGCTTTCTTT. This encodes CASSFLPQEAFF.

The chain uses TRBV5-1 and TRBJ2-1; D is unclear. Deletions cut 2 bases from V and 5 bases from J, with 14 bases between. Germline CDR1 is SGHRS and CDR2 is YFSETQ. The length of the CDR3 is 15 residues. The CDR3 loop reads CASSFRPQTDNEQFF. The CDR3 bases are TGCGCCAGCAGCTTCCGGCCCCAGACTGACAATGAGCAGTTCTTC.

The chain links TRBV29-1 to TRBJ1-2, with unresolved D. Germline CDR1 and CDR2: SQVTM and ANQGSEA. The CDR3 runs 13 residues. V lost 5 bases and J 4 bases, leaving 14 bases between the germline ends. The CDR3 loop reads CSVIRPTPYGYTF. The CDR3 DNA sequence: TGCAGCGTTATACGCCCAACACCCTATGGCTACACCTTC.

The V and J genes are TRBV3-1 (or the pseudogene TRBV3-2) and TRBJ1-1; D not resolved. The CDR3 sequence is 14 residues long. Trimming cost V 1 base and J 4 bases, with 10 bases left between them. Per germline, CDR1 LGHDT and CDR2 YNNKEL (reference sequence). CDR3 bases: TGTGCCAGCAGCCAAGTTCTCTCGGGCACTGAAGCTTTCTTT. Translation gives CASSQVLSGTEAFF.

The chain employs TRBV3-1 (or the pseudogene TRBV3-2) and TRBJ2-3, with 7 bases that match TRBD1. The junction had 17 bases not matched to a gene; V was cut back by 5 bases and J by 6 bases. The CDR3 extends over 17 amino acids. Looked up from germline, CDR1 is LGHDT and CDR2 is YNNKEL (reference sequence). The CDR3 is CASSTRQGSPIADTQYF. CDR3 DNA sequence: TGTGCCAGCAGCACCCGACAGGGTTCCCCCATCGCGGATACGCAGTATTTT.

The chain carries TRBV27 and TRBJ1-2; D ambiguous. V shed 5 bases and J shed 4 bases, with 11 bases lying between them. Germline lookup yields CDR1 MNHEY and CDR2 SMNVEV (reference sequence). There are 13 residues in the CDR3. CDR3 protein: CASSPRNGYGYTF. The CDR3 nucleotides read TGTGCCAGCAGTCCCCGGAACGGCTATGGCTACACCTTC.

The V call is TRBV20-1, the J call TRBJ1-1, with D possibly being TRBD1 (5 bases). Germline V gives CDR1 DFQATT, CDR2 SNEGSKA (reference sequence). The V and J ends lost 3 bases and 7 bases respectively, with 9 bases between them. The CDR3 consists of 11 residues. The CDR3 region is CSASGTSEAFF. DNA for the CDR3: TGCAGTGCTAGTGGGACTAGTGAAGCTTTCTTT.

The rearrangement joins TRBV2 to TRBJ1-5; tentative D call: TRBD1 (6 bases). This CDR3 has 13 amino acids. With 10 bases removed from V and 7 bases from J, the gap between germline ends came to 17 bases. Germline loops: CDR1 SNHLY, CDR2 FYNNEI. CDR3 nucleotides: TGTGCCACAGGAGCCAGGGGCGGGCAGCCCCAGCATTTT. This gives the protein CATGARGGQPQHF.

The chain employs TRBV27 and TRBJ1-1; a possible D gene is TRBD1 (6 bases). Germline-derived CDR1 and CDR2 are MNHEY and SMNVEV (reference sequence). This CDR3 spans 16 amino acids. Trimming cost V 2 bases and J 0 bases, with 13 bases left between them. The CDR3 loop reads CASSLQGPQMNTEAFF. CDR3 in DNA: TGTGCCAGCAGTTTACAGGGGCCCCAAATGAACACTGAAGCTTTCTTT.

Written as DNA, the CDR3 is TGTGCCAGCAGCTTGGGGACAGGGGAGCTGGACTACACCTTC. Translated: CASSLGTGELDYTF. This rearrangement joins TRBV7-2 to TRBJ1-2, with 10 bases lining up with TRBD1. The CDR3 sequence is 14 residues long. Germline V gives CDR1 SGHTA, CDR2 FQGNSA. After removal of 3 bases from V and 10 bases from J, the junction contained 8 bases not matched to a gene.

This chain uses TRBV19 with TRBJ2-2, with D perhaps matching TRBD2 (5 bases). Germline CDR1 is LNHDA and CDR2 is SQIVND (reference sequence). This CDR3 contains 15 residues. The V end lost 4 bases, the J end lost 0 bases, and 9 bases lay between the germline ends. The DNA for the CDR3 is TGTGCCAGTAGTAATGGACTTCCGAACACCGGGGAGCTGTTTTTT. Translating it yields CASSNGLPNTGELFF.

The chain recombines TRBV5-1 with TRBJ2-3, with 11 positions matching TRBD2. The junction had 0 bases not matched to a gene; V was cut back by 2 bases and J by 4 bases. The CDR3 length is 14 residues. The V gene's germline CDR1 is SGHRS and CDR2 YFSETQ. The CDR3 DNA reads as TGCGCCAGCAGCTTACTAGCGGGGGCAGATACGCAGTATTTT. This gives the protein CASSLLAGADTQYF.